Presented here are 23 T cell receptor beta chains from one specimen sequenced in a study of T and B cells in COVID-19 patients. From blood, about 250-500 ng of genomic DNA served as TRB template. BIOMED2 TRB-A/B primer pools were used in multiplex TRB PCR. MiXCR was run by TCRdb on the multiplex PCR reads, yielding one entry per CDR3 protein. The sample shows around 16,000 distinct CDR3 sequences, under 35% of them seen only once. The sample comprised blood. Receptor source: a human donor who had recovered from COVID-19.

This clonotype was seen a few times. The rearrangement uses TRBV29-1 and TRBJ1-1; 8 bases fit TRBD1. Germline values: CDR1 SQVTM, CDR2 ANQGSEA. Trimming removed 4 bases from V and 1 base from J; junction bases left unmatched: 2. This CDR3 is built from 13 residues. The CDR3 nucleotides are TGCAGCGTTGTCGGACAGGGGAACACTGAAGCTTTCTTT. Amino acid sequence: CSVVGQGNTEAFF.

V and J are TRBV6-2 or TRBV6-3 and TRBJ1-5, with unresolved D. Germline CDR1 MNHEY, CDR2 SVGEGT. The CDR3 is 15 residues long. V lost 5 bases and J lost 4, with 15 bases in between. The CDR3 sequence: CASSAFRLINQPQHF. The CDR3, as DNA: TGTGCCAGCAGTGCTTTTAGACTGATTAATCAGCCCCAGCATTTT.

This clonotype showed up just a few times. V is TRBV27 and J is TRBJ1-1; a possible D gene is TRBD1 (5 bases). The CDR3 length is 14 residues. Trimming took 2 bases from V and 4 from J, leaving 11 bases between them. Germline lookup yields CDR1 MNHEY and CDR2 SMNVEV (reference sequence). The CDR3 coding sequence is TGTGCCAGCAGTTTACGGGGGGGGGGCACTGAAGCTTTCTTT. This codes for CASSLRGGGTEAFF.

With respect to this clonotype: This clone may be a read error of a much larger clone one base away. The chain employs TRBV6-1 and TRBJ2-5, with D unresolved. The CDR3 spans 13 residues. Germline CDR1 MNHNS, CDR2 SASEGT. The CDR3 region has the DNA TGTGCCAGCAGTTACTCGGCTACAAAGACCCTGTACTTC. Translation: CASSYSATKTLYF.

This clonotype has more than one count but fewer than ten. DNA for the CDR3: TGTGCCAGCAGCCCGGGACTAGCGGGAGAGACCCAGTACTTC. Translating it yields CASSPGLAGETQYF. The J gene is TRBJ2-5, the V gene TRBV5-4; TRBD2 matches at 12 bases. CDR3 size: 14 residues. V lost 4 bases, J lost 4 bases, and 2 bases stayed unmatched. CDR1 SGHNT and CDR2 YYREEE come from the germline V gene (reference sequence). Supplemented by reference TRBV5-4 and TRBJ2-5, the full variable domain reads ETGVTQSPTHLIKTRGQQVTLRCSSQSGHNTVSWYQQALGQGPQFIFQYYREEENGRGNFPPRFSGLQFPNYSSELNVNALELDDSALYLCASSPGLAGETQYFGPGTRLLVL.

V gene TRBV14 combines with J gene TRBJ2-7; 7 nucleotides line up with TRBD2. This CDR3 is built from 15 residues. The germline V gene encodes CDR1 SGHDN and CDR2 FVKESK. V lost 4 bases and J lost 2; bases outside the gene matches: 8. The CDR3 loop is CASSPEAGPAYEQYF. CDR3 bases: TGTGCCAGCAGCCCTGAAGCGGGGCCCGCCTACGAGCAGTACTTC. The entire variable domain, with the rest obtained from reference TRBV14 and TRBJ2-7, is as follows: EAGVTQFPSHSVIEKGQTVTLRCDPISGHDNLYWYRRVMGKEIKFLLHFVKESKQDESGMPNNRFLAERTGGTYSTLKVQPAELEDSGVYFCASSPEAGPAYEQYFGPGTRLTVT.

This clonotype occurred many times. This chain joins TRBV6-5 and TRBJ2-4, with D hard to call. There are 13 residues in the CDR3. The V and J ends lost 2 bases and 15 bases respectively, with 17 bases between them. Germline V gene lookup returns CDR1 MNHEY and CDR2 SVGAGI. CDR3 sequence reads: CASSYGAPGVSYF. CDR3 sequence (DNA): TGTGCCAGCAGTTACGGCGCCCCCGGAGTTTCGTACTTC.

The chain employs TRBV28 and TRBJ1-1; 10 nucleotides agree with TRBD1. Germline CDR1 is MDHEN and CDR2 is SYDVKM. This CDR3 region has 14 residues. V shed 7 bases and J 5 bases; nucleotides not matched to a gene: 7. As DNA, the CDR3 is TGTGCCAGCACTTCCCCGGGACAGGGGACTGAAGCTTTCTTT. Its protein is CASTSPGQGTEAFF. Full variable domain (missing parts from reference TRBV28 and TRBJ1-1): DVKVTQSSRYLVKRTGEKVFLECVQDMDHENMFWYRQDPGLGLRLIYFSYDVKMKEKGDIPEGYSVSREKKERFSLILESASTNQTSMYLCASTSPGQGTEAFFGQGTRLTVV.

In the case of this clonotype: One end of the junction varies from germline; a read error may be responsible. The chain combines TRBV12-3 or TRBV12-4 with TRBJ1-1, with 9 nucleotides matching TRBD1. The CDR3 totals 18 residues. The CDR3 is CASRSTGGLFRLNTEAFF. The CDR3 nucleotides are TGTGCCAGCAGGTCCACAGGGGGCTTGTTTCGTTTGAATACTGAAGCTTTCTTT.

The chain combines TRBV20-1 with TRBJ2-1; 9 nucleotides align to TRBD1. J lost 2 bases, V lost 6 bases, and 8 bases had no gene match. The CDR3 loop spans 15 amino acids. CDR1 and CDR2 (germline): DFQATT, SNEGSKA (reference sequence). The CDR3 here is CSADRRTGAYNEQFF. Written as DNA, the CDR3 is TGCAGTGCCGACCGCCGGACAGGGGCCTACAATGAGCAGTTCTTC.

The V call is TRBV7-9, the J call TRBJ1-6; TRBD1 might be the D (5 bases). The CDR3 sequence is 14 residues long. From germline, CDR1 is SEHNR and CDR2 FQNEAQ (reference sequence). V lost 2 bases and J lost 6, with 8 bases in between. CDR3 coding DNA: TGTGCCAGCAGCTTATGGGGCGCTAATTCACCCCTCCACTTT. Translation: CASSLWGANSPLHF.

This clonotype was counted a single time. Being one base from a much bigger clone, this may be a read error. The chain has TRBV6-5 and TRBJ2-7; possibly TRBD1 for D (5 bases). The CDR3 length is 13 residues. Looked up from germline, CDR1 is MNHEY and CDR2 is SVGAGI. The V gene lost 5 bases and the J gene lost 2 bases, with 10 bases spanning the gap. The chain's CDR3 is CASSQTDTYEQYF. CDR3 sequence (DNA): TGTGCCAGCAGTCAGACAGACACCTACGAGCAGTACTTC.

The sample holds a few counts of this clonotype. The chain carries TRBV5-5 and TRBJ1-2; D ambiguous. Germline V gives CDR1 SGHKS, CDR2 YYEKEE (reference sequence). This CDR3 comprises 15 residues. V gave up 0 bases and J gave up 5 bases, with 14 bases separating them. The CDR3 region is CASSLDRVVGYGYTF. The CDR3, as DNA: TGTGCCAGCAGCTTGGATCGGGTGGTGGGATATGGCTACACCTTC.

This clonotype turned up a few times. The chain joins TRBV6-5 to TRBJ1-4; 7 bases agree with TRBD1. The V gene's germline CDR1 is MNHEY and CDR2 SVGAGI. Germline trimming cut 8 bases from V and 6 bases from J; bases unmatched to any gene: 9. CDR3 length: 14 amino acids. The CDR3 region is CASASAGGHEKLFF. In DNA, the CDR3 is TGTGCCAGCGCTTCGGCAGGGGGTCATGAAAAACTGTTTTTT.

This sequence joins TRBV12-3 or TRBV12-4 and TRBJ1-3; D is undetermined. Trimming pared 1 base from V and 4 bases from J, leaving 5 bases between. The CDR3 has 13 amino acids. The CDR3 loop reads CASSLVSGNTIYF. CDR3 nucleotides: TGTGCCAGCAGTTTAGTTTCCGGAAACACCATATATTTT.

DNA of the CDR3: TGCGCCAGGGGGACCCACAATGAGCAGTTCTTC. This encodes CARGTHNEQFF. V usage is TRBV5-1 and J usage is TRBJ2-1; D possibly uses TRBD1 or TRBD2 (5 bases each). Germline CDR1 is SGHRS and CDR2 is YFSETQ. This CDR3 comprises 11 residues. Trimming removed 8 bases at V and 5 bases at J, with 8 bases between.

The table lists this clonotype with many counts. The chain recombines TRBV19 with TRBJ1-2; TRBD1 agrees at 8 bases. The CDR3 runs 12 residues. J was trimmed by 8 bases and V by 5 bases; bases with no gene match: 4. Per germline, CDR1 LNHDA and CDR2 SQIVND (reference sequence). CDR3 coding DNA: TGTGCCAGTAGTCCAGGGGGCTGGGGCTACACCTTC. Translation gives CASSPGGWGYTF.

This clonotype is termed medium-sized. The chain couples TRBV29-1 to TRBJ2-2; D may be TRBD1 (6 bases). CDR3 length equals 13 residues. Germline V gene data show CDR1 as SQVTM and CDR2 as ANQGSEA. Trimming took 2 bases from V and 7 from J, leaving 11 bases between them. As DNA, the CDR3 is TGCAGCGTTGAATCTGGGGGCAACGGGGAGCTGTTTTTT. It codes for CSVESGGNGELFF.

A few counts support this clonotype. The chain employs TRBV12-3 or TRBV12-4 and TRBJ1-5; TRBD1 agrees at 7 bases. This CDR3 is built from 16 residues. The ends lost 7 bases at V and 5 bases at J; junction bases unmatched: 14. The CDR3 coding sequence is TGTGCCAGCACCCTGCTGACAGGGAGGTATGATCAGCCCCAGCATTTT. Translated: CASTLLTGRYDQPQHF.

This clonotype is medium-sized in the sample. The rearrangement links TRBV12-3 or TRBV12-4 to TRBJ2-1; D gene uncertain. V lost 1 base and J lost 15, with 19 bases in between. The CDR3 loop spans 14 amino acids. The CDR3 sequence: CASSLGRTERRWFF. CDR3 nucleotide sequence: TGTGCCAGCAGTTTAGGGCGGACCGAGCGCCGCTGGTTCTTC.

Notes on this clonotype: Being one base from a much bigger clone, this may be a read error. The chain recombines TRBV18 with TRBJ2-2, with TRBD2 matching 10 bases. With V trimmed by 9 bases and J by 3 bases, 10 bases remained unmatched. CDR1 KGHSH and CDR2 LQKENI come from the germline V gene. This CDR3 has 16 residues. The CDR3 sequence: CARSTSGRAHTGELFF. The CDR3 DNA reads as TGTGCCAGGTCAACAAGCGGGAGGGCGCACACCGGGGAGCTGTTTTTT. The variable domain in full, with the rest retrieved from reference TRBV18 and TRBJ2-2, is NAGVMQNPRHLVRRRGQEARLRCSPMKGHSHVYWYRQLPEEGLKFMVYLQKENIIDESGMPKERFSAEFPKEGPSILRIQQVVRGDSAAYFCARSTSGRAHTGELFFGEGSRLTVL.

In this sample, this clonotype is medium-sized. The chain couples TRBV19 to TRBJ2-7; a possible D gene is TRBD2 (6 bases). Germline CDR1 reads LNHDA; CDR2 reads SQIVND (reference sequence). This CDR3 comprises 13 residues. Trimming took off 9 bases at V and 2 bases at J, with 14 bases between the two ends. The DNA of the CDR3 is TGTGCCAGCTCGGGGGACGGGACCTACGAGCAGTACTTC. It yields the protein CASSGDGTYEQYF.

This clonotype was recorded only once. This may be a read error: a much more frequent sequence differs by one nucleotide. The chain is built from TRBV29-1 and TRBJ1-2, with D possibly TRBD1 on 5 matching bases. The length of the CDR3 is 13 residues. Germline values: CDR1 SQVTM, CDR2 ANQGSEA. Written as DNA, the CDR3 is TGCGGCGCCGGTGGGGGGTATCAAAATGGCTACACCTTC. As protein: CGAGGGYQNGYTF.